Described below is a single T cell receptor beta chain sequence and its context. This entry comes from a study of OX40 agonist ivuxolimab in advanced cancers. Repertoires were generated with immunoSEQ multiplex PCR, while TCRdb's copy carries only in-frame clones and drops some. The repertoire holds more than 100,000 clones, with 85% to 95% as singletons. The CDR3 contains 18 residues. Germline CDR1 SGHTA, CDR2 FQGNSA. J was trimmed by 6 bases and V by 5 bases; bases with no gene match: 17. The TCR was taken from an adult with an advanced solid tumor such as melanoma, head and neck, liver or kidney cancer. Here the sequenced sample was CD4+ or CD8+ T cells sorted from blood, taken in a trial of the OX40 agonist ivuxolimab. The chain links TRBV7-2 to TRBJ2-1; 9 bases agree with TRBD2. The CDR3 coding sequence is TGTGCCAGCAGCACGAAGGGGTTTCAAGCGGGGGGCTTCAATGAGCAGTTCTTC. It codes for CASSTKGFQAGGFNEQFF.